These 32 T cell receptor beta chains share one sample of origin, sequenced in a study of read filtering for tumor transcriptome and immune sequencing. From 300 to 450 ng of RNA, a library with molecular barcoded alpha/delta and beta/gamma adaptors was made. TCRdb independently ran MiXCR on the reads; one entry per CDR3 protein. Among 100,000 to 150,000 distinct CDR3 sequences listed, 13% were seen once. The material sequenced was a population of CD138-negative cells sorted from bone marrow. These receptors originate from a donor aged 40 or over with multiple myeloma.

This CDR3 is CAAARGQGGQPQHF. CDR3 DNA: TGTGCAGCAGCCCGCGGACAGGGAGGGCAGCCCCAGCATTTT. This chain uses TRBV5-6 with TRBJ1-5; TRBD1 matches at 8 bases. From germline, CDR1 is SGHDT and CDR2 YYEEEE. This CDR3 comprises 14 residues.

This clonotype was seen many times. V gene TRBV7-9 combines with J gene TRBJ2-1; no clear D. Germline CDR1 is SEHNR and CDR2 is FQNEAQ (reference sequence). V lost 5 bases and J 8 bases, leaving 7 bases between the germline ends. The CDR3 is 11 amino acids. The CDR3, as DNA: TGTGCCAGCAGCCAGCTCGATGAGCAGTTCTTC. Translating it yields CASSQLDEQFF.

This clonotype was recorded many times. V gene TRBV12-3 or TRBV12-4 combines with J gene TRBJ2-2; D not resolved. The CDR3 is 12 amino acids. Trimming took 6 bases from V and 6 from J, leaving 8 bases between them. The CDR3 DNA is TGTGCCAGCAGCCCTTTCCCCGGGGAGCTGTTTTTT. It specifies CASSPFPGELFF.

At least ten counts were recorded for this clonotype. This chain connects TRBV30 to TRBJ2-1, with 8 bases aligning to TRBD1. Germline V gene sequence: CDR1 GTSNPN, CDR2 SVGIG (reference sequence). The CDR3 runs to 13 residues. V lost 0 bases to trimming and J lost 12 bases; unmatched junction nucleotides: 7. CDR3 sequence reads: CAWSVQGRGRQFF. CDR3 nucleotide sequence: TGTGCCTGGAGTGTACAAGGCAGGGGGCGGCAGTTCTTC.

This sequence joins TRBV29-1 and TRBJ2-7; TRBD2 matches at 9 bases. Germline CDR1 and CDR2: SQVTM and ANQGSEA. CDR3 length: 14 residues. V gave up 6 bases and J gave up 7 bases; unmatched junction bases: 13. The CDR3 DNA is TGCAGCGTCCGCGGGGTAGCGGGAGCCGGGGAGCAGTACTTC. Amino acid sequence: CSVRGVAGAGEQYF.

This clonotype was counted between two and nine times. The rearrangement uses TRBV11-2 and TRBJ2-7; D remains unclear. CDR3 length equals 13 residues. Trimming cost V 0 bases and J 6 bases, with 9 bases left between them. The germline V gene has CDR1 SGHAT and CDR2 FQNNGV. As DNA, the CDR3 is TGTGCCAGCAGCTTAGATTTGACAAGCGAGCAGTACTTC. The encoded protein is CASSLDLTSEQYF.

This clonotype was detected ten times or more. The genes are TRBV29-1 and TRBJ1-5; D gene unclear. The CDR3 is 13 amino acids. Germline assignment: CDR1 SQVTM and CDR2 ANQGSEA. V was trimmed by 7 bases and J by 3 bases, leaving 13 bases between them. The CDR3 DNA sequence: TGCAGCGCCTTAACAGACTCCAATCAGCCCCAGCATTTT. Its protein is CSALTDSNQPQHF. Full variable domain (outside the CDR3, taken from reference TRBV29-1 and TRBJ1-5): SAVISQKPSRDICQRGTSLTIQCQVDSQVTMMFWYRQQPGQSLTLIATANQGSEATYESGFVIDKFPISRPNLTFSTLTVSNMSPEDSSIYLCSALTDSNQPQHFGDGTRLSIL.

This clonotype was observed at least ten times. The chain recombines TRBV3-1 with TRBJ2-1; 8 nucleotides align to TRBD2. Germline values: CDR1 LGHDT, CDR2 YNNKEL (reference sequence). The CDR3 has 17 residues. With 1 base clipped from V and 2 bases from J, the junction kept 7 bases outside the gene matches. The CDR3: CASSQVPAGATYNEQFF. The CDR3 region has the DNA TGTGCCAGCAGCCAAGTTCCAGCGGGAGCAACCTACAATGAGCAGTTCTTC.

On this clonotype itself: An end of the junction differs from the germline gene, which may be a read error. The J gene is TRBJ2-7, the V gene TRBV7-2, with 7 bases aligning to TRBD2. The CDR3 loop spans 14 amino acids. Germline V gene sequence: CDR1 SGHTA, CDR2 FQGNSA. In DNA form, the CDR3 reads TGTGCCGGCAGCTTCGGTACGGGGGGTAACGAGCAGTACTTC. Encoded protein: CAGSFGTGGNEQYF.

This clonotype was detected many times. CDR3 sequence reads: CASSQERPDTQYF. The CDR3 bases are TGCGCCAGCAGCCAAGAGCGGCCAGATACGCAGTATTTT. The chain employs TRBV4-3 and TRBJ2-3; D is unresolved. The CDR3 covers 13 residues. Trimming shortened V by 0 bases and J by 4 bases, and 5 bases separated the two germline ends. CDR1 is LGHNA, CDR2 YSLEER, per germline.

In its sample, this clonotype was seen many times. The chain recombines TRBV29-1 with TRBJ2-3; D perhaps matches TRBD1 (6 bases). Germline V gives CDR1 SQVTM, CDR2 ANQGSEA. CDR3 length: 15 amino acids. The V end lost 7 bases, the J end lost 0 bases, and 17 bases lay between the germline ends. CDR3 amino acids: CSAKLRTESTDTQYF. Here the CDR3 DNA reads TGCAGCGCCAAACTGAGGACAGAAAGCACAGATACGCAGTATTTT.

This clonotype was observed at least ten times. The chain joins TRBV4-1 to TRBJ2-1, with D maybe TRBD2 (5 bases). The CDR3 totals 16 residues. The germline V gene has CDR1 MGHRA and CDR2 YSYEKL. V lost 0 bases and J 4 bases, leaving 13 bases between the germline ends. DNA of the CDR3: TGCGCCAGCAGCCAAGACTCCTTAAGAGGGTACAATGAGCAGTTCTTC. It yields the protein CASSQDSLRGYNEQFF.

This clonotype was counted at least ten times. This sequence joins TRBV14 and TRBJ1-2; D not certain. Trimming removed 5 bases at V and 7 bases at J, with 14 bases between. Germline V gene data show CDR1 as SGHDN and CDR2 as FVKESK. The CDR3 is 13 residues long. CDR3 sequence: CASSSTRGRGYTF. The DNA of the CDR3 is TGTGCCAGCAGCTCGACGAGAGGACGTGGCTACACCTTC.

Ten or more counts support this clonotype. The V and J genes are TRBV20-1 and TRBJ2-1, with 8 bases that match TRBD2. V shed 0 bases and J 4 bases; nucleotides not matched to a gene: 11. This CDR3 is built from 17 residues. Germline V CDR1 and CDR2: DFQATT, SNEGSKA (reference sequence). CDR3 bases: TGCAGTGCTAGAGAACCTCGCCCCGGGACTAGTTACAATGAGCAGTTCTTC. Translating it yields CSAREPRPGTSYNEQFF.

This clonotype has at least ten counts. The CDR3 reads CASSQDRPGLNYEQYF. CDR3 nucleotides: TGTGCCAGCAGCCAAGATCGGCCGGGACTGAACTACGAGCAGTACTTC. V usage is TRBV3-1 and J usage is TRBJ2-7, with D perhaps matching TRBD2 (6 bases). Per germline, CDR1 LGHDT and CDR2 YNNKEL (reference sequence). The CDR3 totals 16 residues. With 0 bases removed from V and 3 bases from J, the gap between germline ends came to 15 bases.

The sample holds many counts of this clonotype. This chain connects TRBV24-1 to TRBJ2-1, with 10 bases fitting TRBD2. The junction had 4 bases not matched to a gene; V was cut back by 5 bases and J by 7 bases. Germline-derived CDR1 and CDR2 are KGHDR and SFDVKD. The CDR3 runs 14 residues. DNA of the CDR3: TGTGCCACCAGTGGTACTAGCGGGAAGAATGAGCAGTTCTTC. Translated, it gives CATSGTSGKNEQFF.

This clonotype was detected ten times or more. This chain uses TRBV27 with TRBJ1-4; possible D gene TRBD1, 5 bases. From germline, CDR1 is MNHEY and CDR2 SMNVEV (reference sequence). The CDR3 is 19 residues long. The ends were cut back, 4 bases at V and 0 bases at J, with 21 bases in the middle. CDR3 in amino acids: CASSSLRGDIHPTNEKLFF. The CDR3, as DNA: TGTGCCAGCAGTTCCTTGAGGGGCGATATCCATCCAACTAATGAAAAACTGTTTTTT.

This clonotype was observed at least ten times. The chain employs TRBV12-3 or TRBV12-4 and TRBJ1-1, with D perhaps matching TRBD1 (5 bases). The V end was cut by 3 bases, the J end by 3 bases, with 11 bases between. The CDR3 loop spans 14 amino acids. DNA for the CDR3: TGTGCCAGCAGTTTCGAAGGGGTTTACACTGAAGCTTTCTTT. Translated, it gives CASSFEGVYTEAFF.

This clonotype has just a few counts. The DNA for the CDR3 is TGTGCCAGCAGTTACTCGCCGTCGTCGTACCAAGAGACCCAGTACTTC. It codes for CASSYSPSSYQETQYF. V usage is TRBV6-5 and J usage is TRBJ2-5; unclear D gene. Trimming removed 0 bases at V and 0 bases at J, with 11 bases between. The CDR3 runs to 16 residues. Per germline, CDR1 MNHEY and CDR2 SVGAGI.

This clonotype was picked up many times. V gene TRBV29-1 combines with J gene TRBJ2-1, with 10 bases identical to TRBD2. The germline CDR1 and CDR2 sequences are SQVTM and ANQGSEA. This CDR3 comprises 14 residues. After removal of 4 bases from V and 6 bases from J, the junction contained 6 bases not matched to a gene. CDR3 in amino acids: CSVVPSGSLNEQFF. DNA of the CDR3: TGCAGCGTTGTCCCTAGCGGGAGTCTCAATGAGCAGTTCTTC.

Note on this clonotype: One base away lies a much larger clone, so this may be a sequencing read error. The chain joins TRBV10-3 to TRBJ1-1, with no clear D. Per germline, CDR1 ENHRY and CDR2 SYGVKD. The V gene lost 2 bases and the J gene lost 4 bases, with 8 bases spanning the gap. CDR3 size: 13 residues. CDR3: CAISETSGTEAFF. DNA of the CDR3: TGTGCCATCAGTGAGACCAGCGGCACTGAAGCTTTCTTT.

This clonotype was counted ten times or more. The J gene is TRBJ2-7, the V gene TRBV18, with 7 bases that match TRBD1. Germline V gene sequence: CDR1 KGHSH, CDR2 LQKENI. With V trimmed by 3 bases and J by 2 bases, 10 bases remained unmatched. The length of the CDR3 is 16 residues. CDR3 sequence: CASSPDRDNPTYEQYF. CDR3 sequence (DNA): TGTGCCAGCTCACCTGACAGGGATAATCCTACCTACGAGCAGTACTTC.

This clonotype has at least ten counts. This chain connects TRBV6-2 or TRBV6-3 to TRBJ1-5; a possible D gene is TRBD1 (5 bases). The CDR3 totals 14 residues. Germline V gene sequence: CDR1 MNHEY, CDR2 SVGEGT. V lost 4 bases and J lost 0, with 7 bases in between. The chain's CDR3 is CASSSGASNQPQHF. Written as DNA, the CDR3 is TGTGCCAGCAGTTCCGGGGCTAGCAATCAGCCCCAGCATTTT.

This clonotype was counted at least ten times. The genes are TRBV2 and TRBJ2-3, with 11 bases that match TRBD2. V lost 6 bases, J lost 6 bases, and 11 bases stayed unmatched. The CDR3 sequence is 16 residues long. The germline gives CDR1 SNHLY, CDR2 FYNNEI. The CDR3 sequence: CASRDTSSGRSDTQYF. The CDR3 bases are TGTGCCAGCAGGGATACCTCTAGCGGGAGGTCGGATACGCAGTATTTT.

This clonotype was counted many times. This chain connects TRBV25-1 to TRBJ2-1; a possible D gene is TRBD2 (6 bases). Germline V gene sequence: CDR1 MGHDK, CDR2 SYGVNS. The V end was cut by 5 bases, the J end by 4 bases, with 15 bases between. There are 15 residues in the CDR3. The CDR3 DNA follows: TGTGCCAGCAGTTTAAACGCCGGGGGATACAATGAGCAGTTCTTC. Its protein product is CASSLNAGGYNEQFF.

This clonotype came up many times. The DNA of the CDR3 is TGCGCCAGCAGCTCCGGACTAGGGAACCACAATGAGCAGTTCTTC. Translating gives CASSSGLGNHNEQFF. The chain couples TRBV5-1 to TRBJ2-1; 7 positions match TRBD2. The CDR3 loop spans 15 amino acids. J gave up 5 bases and V 3 bases, and 8 bases lay outside the gene matches. Per germline, CDR1 SGHRS and CDR2 YFSETQ.

Of note for this clonotype: A read error may explain this, as a much larger clone is one base away. The V and J genes are TRBV20-1 and TRBJ2-7; D gene ambiguous. Germline assignment: CDR1 DFQATT and CDR2 SNEGSKA (reference sequence). Deletions cut 5 bases from V and 2 bases from J, with 10 bases between. CDR3 length equals 12 residues. CDR3 amino acids: CSAGGNTYEQYF. CDR3 coding DNA: TGCAGTGCTGGCGGTAATACCTACGAGCAGTACTTC.

This clonotype was seen many times. V usage is TRBV30 and J usage is TRBJ2-1; a possible D gene is TRBD2 (6 bases). Trimming removed 1 base at V and 7 bases at J, with 11 bases between. The CDR3 has 13 amino acids. The germline V gene has CDR1 GTSNPN and CDR2 SVGIG (reference sequence). The CDR3 reads CAWSGRAGNEQFF. The CDR3 DNA follows: TGTGCCTGGAGTGGCAGGGCGGGAAATGAGCAGTTCTTC.

The sample holds many counts of this clonotype. The CDR3 protein is CAISRLTSGTNEQFF. The CDR3 DNA sequence: TGTGCCATCAGCCGGCTGACTAGCGGGACCAATGAGCAGTTCTTC. The rearrangement joins TRBV10-3 to TRBJ2-1; 11 bases are a match to TRBD2. This CDR3 has 15 residues. V was pared by 6 bases and J by 6 bases, with 7 bases of the junction left unmatched. Looked up from germline, CDR1 is ENHRY and CDR2 is SYGVKD.

This clonotype was seen at least ten times. The chain employs TRBV20-1 and TRBJ2-5; 14 bases align to TRBD2. The germline CDR1 and CDR2 sequences are DFQATT and SNEGSKA (reference sequence). There are 15 residues in the CDR3. V lost 3 bases to trimming and J lost 5 bases; unmatched junction nucleotides: 5. Here the CDR3 reads CSASPTSGRAETQYF. CDR3 nucleotide sequence: TGCAGTGCTAGCCCGACTAGCGGGAGGGCCGAGACCCAGTACTTC.

This clonotype was picked up a small number of times. One base away lies a much larger clone, so this may be a sequencing read error. CDR3 coding DNA: TGTGCCAGCAGTTTGCTAACTTGGGAGCAGTACTTC. It specifies CASSLLTWEQYF. The rearrangement joins TRBV2 to TRBJ2-7; D remains unclear. V was cut by 5 bases and J by 7 bases, with 12 bases left in between. CDR1 is SNHLY, CDR2 FYNNEI, per germline. CDR3 length equals 12 residues.

The sample holds many counts of this clonotype. V and J are TRBV7-9 and TRBJ2-1; no clear D gene. From germline, CDR1 is SEHNR and CDR2 FQNEAQ (reference sequence). Trimming pared 2 bases from V and 7 bases from J, leaving 12 bases between. The CDR3 length is 14 residues. The CDR3 DNA is TGTGCCAGCAGCTTAACCTCGGGTGTTAATGAGCAGTTCTTC. This sequence encodes CASSLTSGVNEQFF.